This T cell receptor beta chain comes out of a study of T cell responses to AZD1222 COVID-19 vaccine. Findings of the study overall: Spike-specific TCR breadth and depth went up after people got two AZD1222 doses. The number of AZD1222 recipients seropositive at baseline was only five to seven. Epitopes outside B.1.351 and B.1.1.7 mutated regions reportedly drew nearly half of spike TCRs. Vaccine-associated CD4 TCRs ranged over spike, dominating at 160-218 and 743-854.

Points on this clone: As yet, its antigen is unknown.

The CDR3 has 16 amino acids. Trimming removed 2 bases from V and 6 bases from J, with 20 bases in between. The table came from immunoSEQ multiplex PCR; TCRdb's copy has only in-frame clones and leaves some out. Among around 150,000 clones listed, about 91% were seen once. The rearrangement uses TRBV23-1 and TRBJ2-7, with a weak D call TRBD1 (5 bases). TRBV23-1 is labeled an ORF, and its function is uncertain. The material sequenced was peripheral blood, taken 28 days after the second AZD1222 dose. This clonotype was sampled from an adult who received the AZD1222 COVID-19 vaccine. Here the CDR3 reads CASSQQGKSSVIEQYF. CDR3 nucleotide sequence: TGCGCCAGCAGTCAACAGGGTAAGAGTTCGGTTATCGAGCAGTACTTC.